This record concerns one TCR beta chain sequence. No antigen is known for it. Conventional CD4+ T cells were sorted from blood as CD25-low CD127-high cells. The sample is drawn from a study of regulatory and conventional T cells in RAG deficiency. Germline CDR1 is SGHTA and CDR2 is FQGTGA. The CDR3 spans 15 residues. V lost 3 bases, J lost 2 bases, and 11 bases lay in between. Method: immunoSEQ multiplex PCR; TCRdb's copy keeps in-frame clones and lacks some. In the table there are some 31,000 clones, nearly 95% of which are singletons. Study observations and caveats: Omenn syndrome and CID/AS patients had roughly 100-fold fewer unique Treg TCR beta sequences, versus around 10-fold elsewhere.

These records were also assigned to another study, of regulatory T cells. This second report adds: Amplification used 52 TRBV primers and 13 TRBJ primers.

V gene TRBV7-3 combines with J gene TRBJ2-1, with D maybe TRBD2 (6 bases). The clonotype originates from a human donor in good health. The sample consisted of CD25- CD4+ T cells sorted from blood. CDR3 sequence reads: CASSLSGEAYNEQFF. The CDR3 DNA is TGTGCCAGCAGCTTGTCCGGGGAGGCCTACAATGAGCAGTTCTTC.